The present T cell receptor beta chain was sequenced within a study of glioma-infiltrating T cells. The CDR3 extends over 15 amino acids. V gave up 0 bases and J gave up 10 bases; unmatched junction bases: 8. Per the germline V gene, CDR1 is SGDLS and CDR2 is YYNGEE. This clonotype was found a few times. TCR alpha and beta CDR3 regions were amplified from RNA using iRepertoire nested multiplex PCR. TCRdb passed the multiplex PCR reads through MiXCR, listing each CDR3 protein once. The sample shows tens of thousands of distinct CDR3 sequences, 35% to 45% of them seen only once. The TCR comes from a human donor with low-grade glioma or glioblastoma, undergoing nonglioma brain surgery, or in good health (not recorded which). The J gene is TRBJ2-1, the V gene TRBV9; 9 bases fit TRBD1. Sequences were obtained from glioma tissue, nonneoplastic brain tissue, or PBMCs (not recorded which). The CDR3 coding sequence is TGTGCCAGCAGCGTAGGGGGACAGGGCTTCATCGAGCAGTTCTTC. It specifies CASSVGGQGFIEQFF. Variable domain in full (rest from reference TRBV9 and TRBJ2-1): DSGVTQTPKHLITATGQRVTLRCSPRSGDLSVYWYQQSLDQGLQFLIQYYNGEERAKGNILERFSAQQFPDLHSELNLSSLELGDSALYFCASSVGGQGFIEQFFGPGTRLTVL.